This T cell receptor (beta chain) was identified during a study of cytomegalovirus exposure and HLA in healthy donors. Whole-study context: Falling in the Caucasian-associated ancestry cluster were approximately 86% of under 500 genotyped donors.

Researchers ran the PCR with 60 Vbeta and 13 Jbeta primers. Clones were sequenced by immunoSEQ multiplex PCR, and TCRdb holds only the in-frame ones, with some missing. This repertoire includes roughly 72,000 clones. Material: PBMCs. The TCR originated in a young man in good health and CMV-seropositive.

As DNA, the CDR3 is TGTGCCAGCAGTTTACCTAGCGGGAATTCCTACGAGCAGTACTTC. It specifies CASSLPSGNSYEQYF. The rearrangement joins TRBV28 to TRBJ2-7; TRBD2 aligns across 9 bases. The junction had 3 bases not matched to a gene; V was cut back by 2 bases and J by 1 base. The CDR3 runs to 15 residues. Germline CDR1 is MDHEN and CDR2 is SYDVKM.